The clone carrying this T cell receptor (beta chain) was observed once. Germline CDR1 reads SGHRS; CDR2 reads YFSETQ. The CDR3 runs 13 residues. Trimming at V came to 4 bases and at J to 7 bases, leaving 6 bases not matched to a gene. This entry is derived from a study of cytomegalovirus exposure and HLA in healthy donors. PCR used 60 Vbeta primers and 13 Jbeta primers. The assay was immunoSEQ multiplex PCR, and TCRdb's table has in-frame clones only and misses some. The sample has approximately 100,000 clones, 85% seen once. V usage is TRBV5-1 and J usage is TRBJ2-7; TRBD2 matches at 9 bases. This receptor was identified in a man in his forties in good health and CMV-seropositive. Sequencing input: PBMCs. The CDR3 DNA follows: TGCGCCAGCAGCGTTCTAGCGGGGAGTGAGCAGTACTTC. Translating gives CASSVLAGSEQYF.